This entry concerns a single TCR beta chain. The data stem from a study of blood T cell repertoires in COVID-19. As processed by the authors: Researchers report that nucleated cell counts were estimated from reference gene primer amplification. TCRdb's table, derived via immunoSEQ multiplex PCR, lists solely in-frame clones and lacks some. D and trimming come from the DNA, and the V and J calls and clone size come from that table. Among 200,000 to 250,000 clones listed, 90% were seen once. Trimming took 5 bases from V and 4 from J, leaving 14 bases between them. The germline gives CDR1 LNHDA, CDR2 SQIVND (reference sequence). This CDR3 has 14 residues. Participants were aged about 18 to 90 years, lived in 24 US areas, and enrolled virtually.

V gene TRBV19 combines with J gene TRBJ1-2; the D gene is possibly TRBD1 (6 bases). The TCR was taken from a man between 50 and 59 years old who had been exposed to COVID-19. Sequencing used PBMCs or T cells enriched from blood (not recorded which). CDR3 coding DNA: TGTGCCAGTAGTGAACAGGGTACGGCCTATGGCTACACCTTC. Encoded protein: CASSEQGTAYGYTF. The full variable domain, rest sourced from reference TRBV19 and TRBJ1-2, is DGGITQSPKYLFRKEGQNVTLSCEQNLNHDAMYWYRQDPGQGLRLIYYSQIVNDFQKGDIAEGYSVSREKKESFPLTVTSAQKNPTAFYLCASSEQGTAYGYTFGSGTRLTVV.